A selection of T cell receptor beta chains follows, all from one sample in a study of cytomegalovirus exposure and HLA in healthy donors. Clones were sequenced by immunoSEQ multiplex PCR, and TCRdb holds only the in-frame ones, with some missing. The table has about 170,000 clones, roughly 85% seen once. What was sequenced was PBMCs. The receptors shown here come from a male donor in good health and CMV-seronegative. Each CDR3 is given with its conserved first and last residue. The D gene is left open where the match is weak. Clone sizes are given selectively: once, few, many, or a class where the clone is expanded.

TGTGCCAGCCATCGTCGCGCATTTAGCGGTAGCAATCAGCCCCAGCATTTT,CASHRRAFSGSNQPQHF,NA,TRBV2,TRBJ1-5,once
TGCGCCAGCCGTCTACGGACTCTCCAAGAGACCCAGTACTTC,CASRLRTLQETQYF,NA,TRBV5-1,TRBJ2-5,NA
TGTGCCAGCAGCCCCGCAGGGGCCACTGAAGCTTTCTTT,CASSPAGATEAFF,NA,TRBV7-3,TRBJ1-1,NA
TGTGCCAGCAGTGAAAGGCCAGCGGGAGGGGGCGAGCAGTACTTC,CASSERPAGGGEQYF,TRBD2,TRBV6-1,TRBJ2-7,NA
TGTGCCAGCAGCGGGGGACAGGGAAAAAAGTATGGCTACACCTTC,CASSGGQGKKYGYTF,TRBD1,TRBV9,TRBJ1-2,NA
TGTGCCAGCAGGCCAAGAAACTCCGGGACTAGCGGGGAGGAGCAGTACTTC,CASRPRNSGTSGEEQYF,TRBD2,TRBV14,TRBJ2-7,few
TGTGCCAGCAGCTTAGGAGGAATCGATACGCAGTATTTT,CASSLGGIDTQYF,NA,TRBV7-8,TRBJ2-3,NA
TGTGCCAGCAGCCGGTTGGCTAGCGGAACTTACACCTACGAGCAGTACTTC,CASSRLASGTYTYEQYF,TRBD2,TRBV11-1,TRBJ2-7,NA
TGCGCCAGCAGTGAGGGGCCGAGTACGGAGCAGTACTTC,CASSEGPSTEQYF,NA,TRBV10-1,TRBJ2-7,NA
TGTGCCAGCGACGACAACTCCTACGAGCAGTACTTC,CASDDNSYEQYF,NA,TRBV6-1,TRBJ2-7,NA
TGTGCCATCGGGGGAGGGGGTACGCAGTATTTT,CAIGGGGTQYF,NA,TRBV10-3,TRBJ2-3,NA
TGTGCCAGCAGCATGGTGGCAGGGCAAGAGACCCAGTACTTC,CASSMVAGQETQYF,NA,TRBV7-8,TRBJ2-5,NA
TGTGCCAGCAGCCAGTGGGTGGGCCCTCGCACAGATACGCAGTATTTT,CASSQWVGPRTDTQYF,NA,TRBV2,TRBJ2-3,NA
TGTGCCAGCAGTTACCCTTCTAGCGCTTACACCGGGGAGCTGTTTTTT,CASSYPSSAYTGELFF,NA,TRBV6-6,TRBJ2-2,NA
TGTGCCAGCAGTTTATCAGGGGGCTACGAGCAGTACTTC,CASSLSGGYEQYF,TRBD1,TRBV28,TRBJ2-7,NA
TGCGCCAGCAGTAGAGACTCGGTGAGGGCTGAAGCTTTCTTT,CASSRDSVRAEAFF,NA,TRBV5-1,TRBJ1-1,NA
TGTGCCAGCAGCTTGGTACAGGGGTCCCGTCAGCCCCAGCATTTT,CASSLVQGSRQPQHF,TRBD1,TRBV5-8,TRBJ1-5,NA
TGCAGCGTTGGCGGGAACACCTACGAGCAGTACTTC,CSVGGNTYEQYF,NA,TRBV29-1,TRBJ2-7,NA
TGTGCCAGCGGAACCCTCGGGGGGAACACTGAAGCTTTCTTT,CASGTLGGNTEAFF,NA,TRBV5-4,TRBJ1-1,few
TGTGCCCTGGCTCAGGGGGGAAGCACAGATACGCAGTATTTT,CALAQGGSTDTQYF,NA,TRBV28,TRBJ2-3,NA
TGTGCCAGCAGTGACGCCGGAACTAGCGGTTACACAGATACGCAGTATTTT,CASSDAGTSGYTDTQYF,TRBD2,TRBV2,TRBJ2-3,once
TGTGCCAGCAGAAGCTTGGATGGGGCTCCTACCGGGGAGCTGTTTTTT,CASRSLDGAPTGELFF,NA,TRBV9,TRBJ2-2,NA
TGTGCCAGCAGCTTACTCGATACGCAGTATTTT,CASSLLDTQYF,NA,TRBV11-2,TRBJ2-3,NA
TGTGCCAGCAGTTCAGTAGGGGCGAGCGGCTACACCTTC,CASSSVGASGYTF,NA,TRBV6-5,TRBJ1-2,NA
TGCGCCAGCAGCTTGGGAGACCAGGGAGAGCAGTACTTC,CASSLGDQGEQYF,NA,TRBV5-1,TRBJ2-7,NA
TGTGCCAGCAGTGTCAGGACAGGGCTTGGACGCACTAGCTCTGGAAACACCATATATTTT,CASSVRTGLGRTSSGNTIYF,TRBD1,TRBV6-1,TRBJ1-3,NA
TGTGCCAGCAGCGTCATGAACAGGGGTGCTAGGGATACGCAGTATTTT,CASSVMNRGARDTQYF,TRBD1,TRBV7-3,TRBJ2-3,NA
TGTGCCACCAGCAGAGCAGGACAGGGGCATGAGCAGTTCTTC,CATSRAGQGHEQFF,TRBD1,TRBV15,TRBJ2-1,NA
TGTGCCAGCAGCCGTGACAGCCTCTCCTACGAGCAGTACTTC,CASSRDSLSYEQYF,NA,TRBV7-2,TRBJ2-7,NA
TGTGCCAGCAGCGGACAGGGGACTGAAGCTTTCTTT,CASSGQGTEAFF,TRBD1,TRBV11-3,TRBJ1-1,once
TGTGCCAGCAGCTTAGCTTCATCCGGGACACGCTTCTACGAGCAGTACTTC,CASSLASSGTRFYEQYF,NA,TRBV7-8,TRBJ2-7,NA
TGCGCCAGCAGCTTGGCCACCAGGGGGCAAGAGACCCAGTACTTC,CASSLATRGQETQYF,TRBD1,TRBV5-1,TRBJ2-5,NA
TGTGCCAGCAGCCAAGGCGGGCGGGAAGAGACCCAGTACTTC,CASSQGGREETQYF,NA,TRBV9,TRBJ2-5,NA
TGTGCCAGCAGTTTCTTCGGGACAGGGTATAGGCCCCTCCACTTT,CASSFFGTGYRPLHF,TRBD1,TRBV27,TRBJ1-6,NA
TGTGCCAGTAGCGTACAGAACACTGAAGCTTTCTTT,CASSVQNTEAFF,NA,TRBV19,TRBJ1-1,NA
TGTGCCAGCTCTGAACAGGGGGCTGGCTACACCTTC,CASSEQGAGYTF,TRBD1,TRBV6-6,TRBJ1-2,NA
TGCGCCAGCAGCCTCCGACCCGCGGACACCGGGGAGCTGTTTTTT,CASSLRPADTGELFF,NA,TRBV10-1,TRBJ2-2,NA
TGTGCCAGCAGCGTCGTCCTAGGGGACTATGGCTACACCTTC,CASSVVLGDYGYTF,NA,TRBV2,TRBJ1-2,NA
TGTGCCAGCAGTAAGACTGGCCGCCCAGATACGCAGTATTTT,CASSKTGRPDTQYF,NA,TRBV6-5,TRBJ2-3,NA
TGTGCCAGCAGCACCCGACAGACCGGGGAGCTGTTTTTT,CASSTRQTGELFF,NA,TRBV7-2,TRBJ2-2,once
TGTGCCAGCAGCCCAGGGGTAGCAACTAATGAAAAACTGTTTTTT,CASSPGVATNEKLFF,NA,TRBV13,TRBJ1-4,NA
TGTGCCAGCAGCGAATTACTAGCGGGGGCCGCGGAGACCCAGTACTTC,CASSELLAGAAETQYF,TRBD2,TRBV6-1,TRBJ2-5,NA
TGTGCCAGCAGCATAACGTCCCTAGAAGCTTTCTTT,CASSITSLEAFF,NA,TRBV5-5,TRBJ1-1,NA
TGTGCCAGCACGCGGGGGAGGGATCAAGAGACCCAGTACTTC,CASTRGRDQETQYF,TRBD2,TRBV5-4,TRBJ2-5,NA
TGTGCCAGCAGTTACTCCACACAGGGTGTAGGGCTGTTTTTT,CASSYSTQGVGLFF,NA,TRBV6-5,TRBJ1-4,NA
TGTGCCAGCTCACTCTCTCAGGGTCGCCACAATGAGCAGTTCTTC,CASSLSQGRHNEQFF,NA,TRBV18,TRBJ2-1,NA
TGTGCCAGTAATGTGGCAGGGCAAACGAACACTGAAGCTTTCTTT,CASNVAGQTNTEAFF,NA,TRBV19,TRBJ1-1,NA
TGCGCCAGCAGCCCCGGGACTAGCGGAGATACGCAGTATTTT,CASSPGTSGDTQYF,TRBD2,TRBV5-1,TRBJ2-3,once
TGTGCCAGCAGTGACAGCCCAGGGGCTAACTATGGCTACACCTTC,CASSDSPGANYGYTF,NA,TRBV6-4,TRBJ1-2,NA
TGTGCCAGCAGTACGGGACAAACGAACACTGAAGCTTTCTTT,CASSTGQTNTEAFF,NA,TRBV27,TRBJ1-1,NA